This T cell receptor (beta chain) was recorded in a study of Graves' ophthalmopathy and Graves' hyperthyroidism. The germline V and J ends were trimmed by 4 bases and 0 bases, with 15 bases remaining between them. The germline gives CDR1 SGHNT, CDR2 YENEEA. This CDR3 contains 16 residues. This clonotype was seen at least ten times. The antigen remains undetermined. Study results and caveats: Most thyroid clonotypes with frequency above 0.001 were detected in blood too.

Transcripts of RNA were the source for amplifying TCR beta CDR3 regions. First-round RT-PCR with HTBI primers preceded a second-round multiplex PCR. Using its own MiXCR run on the multiplex PCR reads, TCRdb lists one record per CDR3 protein. Of 900,000 to 1,200,000 distinct CDR3 sequences listed, around a third are singletons. V and J are TRBV11-3 and TRBJ2-5; the D call may be TRBD1 or TRBD2 (6 bases each). The clonotype was recovered from an adult man with Graves' hyperthyroidism. Sample: peripheral blood or thyroid tissue (not recorded which). This chain's CDR3 is CASSSRLGGHQETQYF. In DNA, the CDR3 is TGTGCCAGCAGCTCAAGGTTGGGGGGCCACCAAGAGACCCAGTACTTC.